This T cell receptor beta chain comes out of a study of immune evolution from preneoplasia to lung adenocarcinoma. Points from the study as a whole: From normal lung to invasive adenocarcinoma, top clone frequencies appeared to decrease. Clonality was highest in normal lung, lower in later-stage lesions apparently.

This CDR3 comprises 13 residues. Germline CDR1 reads SGHTA; CDR2 reads FQGNSA. Trimming stripped 4 bases from V and 4 bases from J, with 9 bases between. Produced via immunoSEQ multiplex PCR; TCRdb's table is partial and in-frame only. The profile shows about 3,900 clones, 70% to 90% of them singletons. Between 2014 and 2017, patients underwent resection in Japan or China. Details on this clone: Its matching antigen is unknown.

The receptor comes from a donor at least 70 years old with lung adenocarcinoma. The chain employs TRBV7-2 and TRBJ2-3; unclear D gene. The source material was FFPE minimally invasive lung adenocarcinoma tissue. CDR3 protein: CASSSFGSDTQYF. CDR3 coding DNA: TGTGCCAGCAGCTCGTTTGGCTCAGATACGCAGTATTTT.